The present entry profiles one TCR beta chain with its context. The source of the sample is a study of blood T cell repertoires in COVID-19. Authors' processing steps: Amplification of reference gene primers was used by the study to estimate nucleated cell counts. Measured with immunoSEQ multiplex PCR; TCRdb has only the in-frame clones, and not every one. V and J calls plus clone size are reproduced from that table; the DNA served to infer D and trimming. The data hold roughly 210,000 clones, with roughly 84% observed a single time. The germline CDR1 and CDR2 sequences are MNHEY and SMNVEV (reference sequence). V lost 9 bases and J lost 0, with 15 bases in between. The length of the CDR3 is 15 residues. Seattle cases were enrolled at active infection and followed longitudinally.

Sequencing was performed on peripheral blood. The V gene is TRBV27, the J gene TRBJ1-5; a possible D gene is TRBD1 (5 bases). This clonotype was sampled from a woman aged 80 or older with COVID-19, enrolled during active disease. Here the CDR3 reads CASRRGDYSNQPQHF. CDR3 DNA: TGTGCCAGTCGTCGGGGGGATTATAGCAATCAGCCCCAGCATTTT.